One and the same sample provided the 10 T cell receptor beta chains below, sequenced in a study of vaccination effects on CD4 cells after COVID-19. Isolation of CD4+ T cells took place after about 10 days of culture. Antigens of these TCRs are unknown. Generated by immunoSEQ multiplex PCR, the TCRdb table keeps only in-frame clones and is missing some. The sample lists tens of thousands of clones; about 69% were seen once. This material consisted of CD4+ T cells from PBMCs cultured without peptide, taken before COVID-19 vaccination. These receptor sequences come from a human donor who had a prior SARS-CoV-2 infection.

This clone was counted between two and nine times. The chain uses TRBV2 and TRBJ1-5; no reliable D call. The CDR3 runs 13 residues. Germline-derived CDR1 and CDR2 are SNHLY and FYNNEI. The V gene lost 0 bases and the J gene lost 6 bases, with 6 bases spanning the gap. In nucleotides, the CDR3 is TGTGCCAGCAGTGAAGCGATGGTTCAGCCCCAGCATTTT. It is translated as CASSEAMVQPQHF. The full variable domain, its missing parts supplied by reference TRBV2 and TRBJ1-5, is EPEVTQTPSHQVTQMGQEVILRCVPISNHLYFYWYRQILGQKVEFLVSFYNNEISEKSEIFDDQFSVERPDGSNFTLKIRSTKLEDSAMYFCASSEAMVQPQHFGDGTRLSIL.

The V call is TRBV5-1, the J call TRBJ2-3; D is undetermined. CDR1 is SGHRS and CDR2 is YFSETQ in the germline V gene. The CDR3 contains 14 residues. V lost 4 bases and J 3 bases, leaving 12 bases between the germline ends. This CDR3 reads CASSHEFPTDTQYF. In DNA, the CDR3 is TGCGCCAGCAGCCACGAATTTCCGACAGATACGCAGTATTTT.

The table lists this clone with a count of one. The CDR3 here is CASSPRWSKDEQPQHF. CDR3 DNA sequence: TGTGCCAGCAGCCCACGGTGGAGCAAGGATGAACAGCCCCAGCATTTT. The chain employs TRBV7-8 and TRBJ1-5; D is unresolved. The germline V gene encodes CDR1 SGHVS and CDR2 FQNEAQ. Trimming removed 5 bases at V and 7 bases at J, with 21 bases between. CDR3 size: 16 residues.

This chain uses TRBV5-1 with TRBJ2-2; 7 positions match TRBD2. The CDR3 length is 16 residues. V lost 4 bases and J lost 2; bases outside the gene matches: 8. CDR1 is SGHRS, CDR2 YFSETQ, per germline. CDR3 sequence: CASSPLASGNTGELFF. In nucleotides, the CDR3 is TGCGCCAGCAGCCCATTGGCTAGCGGTAACACCGGGGAGCTGTTTTTT.

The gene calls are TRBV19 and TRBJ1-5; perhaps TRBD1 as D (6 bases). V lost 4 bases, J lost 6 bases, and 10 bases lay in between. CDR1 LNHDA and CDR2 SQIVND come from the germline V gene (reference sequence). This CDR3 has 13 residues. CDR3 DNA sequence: TGTGCCAGTAGTAGCTTGGGGGCTCAGCCCCAGCATTTT. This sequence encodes CASSSLGAQPQHF.

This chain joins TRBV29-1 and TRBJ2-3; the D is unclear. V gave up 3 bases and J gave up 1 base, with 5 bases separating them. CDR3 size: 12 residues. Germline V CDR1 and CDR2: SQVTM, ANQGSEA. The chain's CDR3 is CSVDSGTDTQYF. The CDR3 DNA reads TGCAGCGTTGATTCAGGCACAGATACGCAGTATTTT.

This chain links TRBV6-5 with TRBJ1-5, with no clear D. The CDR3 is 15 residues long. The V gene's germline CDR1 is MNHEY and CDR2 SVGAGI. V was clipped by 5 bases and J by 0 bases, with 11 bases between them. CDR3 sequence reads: CASSLDGNSNQPQHF. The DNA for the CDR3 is TGTGCCAGCAGTCTGGACGGAAATAGCAATCAGCCCCAGCATTTT.

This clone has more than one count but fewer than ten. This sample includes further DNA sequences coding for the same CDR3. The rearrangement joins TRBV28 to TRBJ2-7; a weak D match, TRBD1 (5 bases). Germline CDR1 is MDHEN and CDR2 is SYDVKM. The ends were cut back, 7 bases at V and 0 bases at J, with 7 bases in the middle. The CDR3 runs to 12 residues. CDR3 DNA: TGTGCCAGCATTGACAGCTCCTACGAGCAGTACTTC. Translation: CASIDSSYEQYF. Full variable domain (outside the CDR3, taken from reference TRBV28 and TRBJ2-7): DVKVTQSSRYLVKRTGEKVFLECVQDMDHENMFWYRQDPGLGLRLIYFSYDVKMKEKGDIPEGYSVSREKKERFSLILESASTNQTSMYLCASIDSSYEQYFGPGTRLTVT.

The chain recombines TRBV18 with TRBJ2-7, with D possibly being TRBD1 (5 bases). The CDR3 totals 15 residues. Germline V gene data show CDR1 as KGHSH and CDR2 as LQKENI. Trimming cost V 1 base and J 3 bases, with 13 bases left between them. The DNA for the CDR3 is TGTGCCAGCTCACCACGCCGACAGATACACTACGAGCAGTACTTC. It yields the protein CASSPRRQIHYEQYF.

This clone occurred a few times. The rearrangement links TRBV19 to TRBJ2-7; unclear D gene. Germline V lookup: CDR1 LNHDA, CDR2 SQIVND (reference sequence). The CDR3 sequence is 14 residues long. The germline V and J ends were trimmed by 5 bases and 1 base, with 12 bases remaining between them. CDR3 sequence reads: CASSFESLSYEQYF. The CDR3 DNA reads TGTGCCAGTAGTTTTGAGTCGCTTTCCTACGAGCAGTACTTC.